The rows below give T cell receptor beta chains drawn from one sample of a study of T cell responses to AZD1222 COVID-19 vaccine. Assay: immunoSEQ multiplex PCR; the TCRdb copy retains only in-frame clones and omits some. Among just under 150,000 clones listed, approximately 90% were seen once. This material consisted of peripheral blood, taken 28 days after the second AZD1222 dose. These receptors were obtained from an adult who received the AZD1222 COVID-19 vaccine. CDR3s include the opening cysteine and the closing phenylalanine or tryptophan. The order of the fields is D gene, clone size, J gene, V gene, CDR3 protein, CDR3 DNA. D genes are given only for firm matches. Size is stated for part of the rows, as once, few or many counts, or as a class when the clone is expanded.

NA | NA | TRBJ1-3 | TRBV6-1 | CASSDGVSGNTIYF | TGTGCCAGCAGTGATGGAGTCTCTGGAAACACCATATATTTT
NA | NA | TRBJ1-1 | TRBV7-8 | CASRAENTEAFF | TGTGCCAGCAGGGCAGAGAACACTGAAGCTTTCTTT
NA | NA | TRBJ2-1 | TRBV5-4 | CASSLGGDGLYNEQFF | TGTGCCAGCAGCTTGGGTGGGGACGGATTATACAATGAGCAGTTCTTC
NA | few | TRBJ2-7 | TRBV11-2 | CASERGSSYEQYF | TGTGCCAGCGAAAGGGGTAGCTCCTACGAGCAGTACTTC
NA | NA | TRBJ1-2 | TRBV7-9 | CASSPSGLGYTF | TGTGCCAGCAGCCCCTCAGGGCTAGGCTACACCTTC
NA | medium-sized | TRBJ2-1 | TRBV6-4 | CASSVGTSNEQFF | TGTGCCAGCAGTGTAGGGACTTCGAATGAGCAGTTCTTC
NA | NA | TRBJ2-3 | TRBV9 | CASSVEGPKYF | TGTGCCAGCAGCGTAGAGGGGCCCAAGTATTTT
TRBD1 | NA | TRBJ2-1 | TRBV7-2 | CASSLWHRGFDEQFF | TGTGCCAGCAGCTTATGGCACAGGGGGTTTGATGAGCAGTTCTTC
NA | NA | TRBJ1-2 | TRBV3-1/TRBV3-2 | CASSQGSEGQYGGYTF | TGTGCCAGCAGCCAAGGAAGTGAGGGGCAGTATGGCGGCTACACCTTC
TRBD1 | NA | TRBJ1-2 | TRBV6-5 | CASRQQGARRGYTF | TGTGCCAGCAGACAGCAGGGGGCGCGACGGGGCTACACCTTC
NA | NA | TRBJ1-5 | TRBV10-3 | CAISTADSNQPQHF | TGTGCCATCAGTACGGCGGATAGCAATCAGCCCCAGCATTTT
NA | NA | TRBJ2-7 | TRBV7-3 | CASSYAGTFLPYEQYF | TGTGCCAGCAGTTATGCCGGGACATTCCTCCCCTACGAGCAGTACTTC
NA | NA | TRBJ2-6 | TRBV18 | CASSPPGIAISGANVLTF | TGTGCCAGCTCACCACCGGGGATTGCGATCTCTGGGGCCAACGTCCTGACTTTC
TRBD1 | NA | TRBJ2-5 | TRBV19 | CASSVGSGQVETQYF | TGTGCCAGTAGCGTGGGCTCCGGACAGGTGGAGACCCAGTACTTC
NA | NA | TRBJ1-2 | TRBV19 | CASSIRQSLGGGYTF | TGTGCCAGTAGTATAAGACAGAGCCTTGGTGGTGGCTACACCTTC
NA | NA | TRBJ2-3 | TRBV30 | CAGERGGRTDTQYF | TGTGCGGGGGAAAGAGGGGGTAGGACAGATACGCAGTATTTT
TRBD2 | NA | TRBJ2-3 | TRBV4-1 | CASSPGLAGLTDTQYF | TGCGCCAGCAGCCCGGGACTAGCGGGACTCACAGATACGCAGTATTTT
NA | NA | TRBJ2-3 | TRBV9 | CASSVYGGLSTDTQYF | TGTGCCAGCAGCGTATATGGGGGCTTAAGCACAGATACGCAGTATTTT
TRBD1 | NA | TRBJ1-2 | TRBV11-2 | CASSLVFGGQGREGGYTF | TGTGCCAGCAGCTTAGTTTTTGGGGGACAGGGAAGAGAGGGTGGCTACACCTTC
NA | NA | TRBJ1-2 | TRBV9 | CASSRSGAGYGYTF | TGTGCCAGCAGCCGTTCGGGGGCCGGCTATGGCTACACCTTC
NA | NA | TRBJ2-7 | TRBV6-6 | CATRSYEQYF | TGTGCCACCCGATCCTACGAGCAGTACTTC
TRBD2 | NA | TRBJ2-1 | TRBV2 | CASRPGLAGGAEQFF | TGTGCCAGCAGGCCCGGACTAGCGGGAGGGGCTGAGCAGTTCTTC
NA | NA | TRBJ1-1 | TRBV6-1 | CASSELVGTEAFF | TGTGCCAGCAGTGAACTAGTGGGGACTGAAGCTTTCTTT
NA | NA | TRBJ2-7 | TRBV7-2 | CASSLGPGYYEQYF | TGTGCCAGCAGCCTAGGGCCAGGGTACTACGAGCAGTACTTC
TRBD1 | NA | TRBJ2-5 | TRBV19 | CASSTKGQGGSGQYF | TGTGCCAGTAGTACGAAAGGACAGGGGGGATCTGGCCAGTACTTC
NA | NA | TRBJ2-3 | TRBV3-1/TRBV3-2 | CASGYRSPSTDTQYF | TGTGCCAGCGGTTACCGGAGCCCTAGCACAGATACGCAGTATTTT
NA | NA | TRBJ1-1 | TRBV6-5 | CASTFNTEAFF | TGTGCCTCAACCTTCAACACTGAAGCTTTCTTT
NA | NA | TRBJ1-5 | TRBV10-2 | CASSEQGVSQPQHF | TGCGCCAGCAGTGAGCAGGGAGTCAGTCAGCCCCAGCATTTT
NA | NA | TRBJ2-5 | TRBV4-1 | CASSHPPQETQYF | TGCGCCAGCAGCCACCCCCCCCAAGAGACCCAGTACTTC
NA | NA | TRBJ1-2 | TRBV6-1 | CASSEAGPGYGYTF | TGTGCCAGCAGTGAAGCAGGGCCCGGCTATGGCTACACCTTC
NA | few | TRBJ2-1 | TRBV2 | CASSPRAGYNEQFF | TGTGCCAGCAGTCCGCGTGCGGGGTACAATGAGCAGTTCTTC
TRBD1 | few | TRBJ1-4 | TRBV28 | CASSLPGGGEKLFF | TGTGCCAGCAGTTTACCAGGGGGCGGTGAAAAACTGTTTTTT
TRBD2 | NA | TRBJ2-3 | TRBV7-6 | CASSLLTSGGTQYF | TGTGCCAGCAGCTTGTTAACTAGCGGGGGGACGCAGTATTTT
NA | many | TRBJ1-5 | TRBV7-2 | CASSGLNSNQPQHF | TGTGCCAGCAGCGGTTTGAATAGCAATCAGCCCCAGCATTTT
NA | NA | TRBJ1-6 | TRBV10-3 | CAITLNYNSPLHF | TGTGCCATCACCCTCAACTATAATTCACCCCTCCACTTT
NA | NA | TRBJ1-1 | TRBV21-1 | CASSNVQTNTEAFF | TGTGCCAGCAGCAATGTTCAGACGAACACTGAAGCTTTCTTT
NA | NA | TRBJ1-6 | TRBV4-2 | CASSPFRDTGNSPLHF | TGTGCCAGCAGCCCATTCAGGGATACGGGTAATTCACCCCTCCACTTT
NA | NA | TRBJ2-1 | TRBV7-2 | CASSRRVDSYNEQFF | TGTGCCAGCAGCCGTAGGGTTGATTCCTACAATGAGCAGTTCTTC
TRBD1 | NA | TRBJ1-2 | TRBV30 | CAWTGGRYGYTF | TGTGCCTGGACAGGGGGCAGGTATGGCTACACCTTC
NA | NA | TRBJ2-1 | TRBV7-2 | CASSSDSLPNEQFF | TGTGCCAGCAGCTCCGACTCCCTGCCCAATGAGCAGTTCTTC
NA | NA | TRBJ2-7 | TRBV4-1 | CASSQILADAYEQYF | TGCGCCAGCAGCCAAATCCTAGCCGATGCCTACGAGCAGTACTTC
TRBD1 | NA | TRBJ1-5 | TRBV19 | CASSRDRGVGGRYSNQPQHF | TGTGCCAGTAGTAGGGACAGGGGGGTCGGGGGGCGATATAGCAATCAGCCCCAGCATTTT
NA | NA | TRBJ1-2 | TRBV4-3 | CASSQSHSGYGYTF | TGCGCCAGCAGCCAAAGTCACAGTGGCTATGGCTACACCTTC
NA | NA | TRBJ1-2 | TRBV6-5 | CASSSTPGRNLYGYTF | TGTGCCAGCAGTTCAACCCCAGGACGGAATCTTTATGGCTACACCTTC
TRBD1 | NA | TRBJ1-5 | TRBV18 | CASSPGTDNQPQHF | TGTGCCAGCTCACCAGGGACAGACAATCAGCCCCAGCATTTT
NA | NA | TRBJ1-5 | TRBV27 | CASSLSRVQPQHF | TGTGCCAGCAGTTTATCTAGGGTTCAGCCCCAGCATTTT
NA | NA | TRBJ1-6 | TRBV3-1/TRBV3-2 | CASSQERSSYNSPLHF | TGTGCCAGCAGCCAAGAACGGAGCTCCTATAATTCACCCCTCCACTTT
NA | NA | TRBJ1-2 | TRBV11-2 | CASSLDLGPNYGYTF | TGTGCCAGCAGCTTAGATTTAGGGCCTAACTATGGCTACACCTTC
NA | NA | TRBJ1-1 | TRBV30 | CAWSTGVPEAFF | TGTGCCTGGAGTACCGGGGTTCCTGAAGCTTTCTTT
NA | NA | TRBJ2-5 | TRBV6-5 | CASSYSNLLETQYF | TGTGCCAGCAGTTACTCGAACTTACTGGAGACCCAGTACTTC
NA | NA | TRBJ1-2 | TRBV11-2 | CASSFGTDGYTF | TGTGCCAGCAGCTTTGGCACCGATGGCTACACCTTC
TRBD1 | NA | TRBJ1-1 | TRBV11-3 | CASSHRGPRAEAFF | TGTGCCAGCAGCCACAGGGGACCCCGGGCCGAAGCTTTCTTT
TRBD1 | NA | TRBJ2-7 | TRBV23-1 | CASSPFRTGGYEQYF | TGCGCCAGCAGTCCCTTTAGGACAGGGGGGTACGAGCAGTACTTC
NA | few | TRBJ1-1 | TRBV4-1 | CASRGILRDTEAFF | TGCGCCAGCCGAGGGATCCTTCGGGACACTGAAGCTTTCTTT
NA | NA | TRBJ1-1 | TRBV11-3 | CASSAFGDLNTEAFF | TGTGCCAGCAGCGCCTTCGGGGACTTGAACACTGAAGCTTTCTTT
NA | once | TRBJ1-1 | TRBV7-9 | CASSNTTGKNEAFF | TGTGCCAGCAGCAACACAACAGGCAAGAATGAAGCTTTCTTT
NA | once | TRBJ2-3 | TRBV19 | CASSIGWRGTDTQYF | TGTGCCAGTAGTATCGGGTGGAGGGGCACAGATACGCAGTATTTT
NA | once | TRBJ1-3 | TRBV7-9 | CASSLGQLRYTGNTIYF | TGTGCCAGCAGCTTAGGACAACTACGATATACTGGAAACACCATATATTTT